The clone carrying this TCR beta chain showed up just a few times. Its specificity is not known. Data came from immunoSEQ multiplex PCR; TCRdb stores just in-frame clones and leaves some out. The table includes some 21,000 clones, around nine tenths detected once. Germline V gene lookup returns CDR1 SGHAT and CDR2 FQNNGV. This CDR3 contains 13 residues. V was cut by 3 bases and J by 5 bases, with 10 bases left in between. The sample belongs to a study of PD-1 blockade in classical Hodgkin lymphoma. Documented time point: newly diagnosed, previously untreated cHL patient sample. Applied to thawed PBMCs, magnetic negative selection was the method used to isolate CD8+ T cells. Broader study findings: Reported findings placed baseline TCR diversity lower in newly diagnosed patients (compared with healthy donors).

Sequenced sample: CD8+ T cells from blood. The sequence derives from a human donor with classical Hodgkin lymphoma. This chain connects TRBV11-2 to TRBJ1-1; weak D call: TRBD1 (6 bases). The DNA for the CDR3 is TGTGCCAGCAGCTTCGGACAGTGGACTGAAGCTTTCTTT. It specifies CASSFGQWTEAFF.